The entry below describes one TCR beta chain. Its target is unknown. The sample comes from a study of T cells in localized non-small cell lung cancer. Study-level findings and limits: Median detection of top 100 tumor clones in adjacent lung was about 60 clones.

Germline CDR1 is SGHAT and CDR2 is FQNNGV. J lost 4 bases, V lost 5 bases, and 13 bases had no gene match. The CDR3 loop spans 16 amino acids. Libraries were prepared by immunoSEQ multiplex PCR; TCRdb keeps only in-frame clonotypes and omits some of them. The sample has about 30,000 clones; around 89% are singletons. Here the sequenced sample was peripheral blood, taken before any cancer treatment. V and J are TRBV11-2 and TRBJ2-7; TRBD2 matches 8 bases. The receptor's source is a female donor of 60 years or more with stage III squamous cell lung carcinoma. The CDR3 protein is CASSKGEREGMYEQYF. The CDR3 DNA reads as TGTGCCAGCAGCAAAGGGGAACGGGAGGGTATGTACGAGCAGTACTTC.